The rows below give T cell receptor beta chains drawn from one sample of a study of blood T cell repertoires in COVID-19. The assay was immunoSEQ multiplex PCR, and TCRdb's table has in-frame clones only and misses some. The data contain just over 200,000 clones, 65% to 90% of them seen just once; the ten biggest clones take up approximately 6.1%. The sample comprised peripheral blood. The receptors here all came from an elderly man with acute or convalescent COVID-19. CDR3s include the opening cysteine and the closing phenylalanine or tryptophan. The D gene is left open where the match is weak. Clone size is stated in some rows and not others, as once, few, many or a class when expanded.

size,D,length,J,V,CDR3,DNA
.,.,12,TRBJ1-2,TRBV6-5,CASSYGGNGYTF,TGTGCCAGCAGTTACGGAGGGAATGGCTACACCTTC
few,TRBD1,13,TRBJ1-1,TRBV6-5,CASRRTGHTEAFF,TGTGCCAGCAGAAGGACAGGCCACACTGAAGCTTTCTTT
few,.,16,TRBJ2-1,TRBV9,CASSVGGIESYNEQFF,TGTGCCAGCAGCGTAGGAGGTATTGAGTCCTACAATGAGCAGTTCTTC
.,TRBD1,17,TRBJ1-4,TRBV27,CASAEGRGRILGEKLFF,TGTGCCAGCGCCGAGGGCAGGGGGAGAATTCTTGGTGAAAAACTGTTTTTT
.,.,16,TRBJ2-2,TRBV12-5,CASGSLTASNTGELFF,TGTGCTAGTGGTTCGTTGACAGCCTCGAACACCGGGGAGCTGTTTTTT
.,.,14,TRBJ1-2,TRBV18,CASSSTDSLYGYTF,TGTGCCAGCTCATCGACCGACAGCTTATATGGCTACACCTTC
.,TRBD1,14,TRBJ2-7,TRBV28,CASGTDRGLYEQYF,TGTGCCAGCGGAACGGACAGGGGGCTTTACGAGCAGTACTTC
.,TRBD2,15,TRBJ2-1,TRBV29-1,CSVAGLAGEGNEQFF,TGCAGCGTTGCTGGACTAGCGGGAGAGGGGAATGAGCAGTTCTTC
few,TRBD1,15,TRBJ1-2,TRBV27,CASKGNLNRGGGYTF,TGTGCCAGCAAGGGGAATTTAAACAGGGGCGGGGGCTACACCTTC
.,.,15,TRBJ2-2,TRBV27,CASGLRDKNTGELFF,TGTGCCAGCGGCCTCCGGGACAAGAACACCGGGGAGCTGTTTTTT
.,.,14,TRBJ1-2,TRBV24-1,CATSDQTSGYGYTF,TGTGCCACCAGTGACCAAACCTCAGGGTATGGCTACACCTTC
.,TRBD1,16,TRBJ1-5,TRBV10-3,CAISESMTGANQPQHF,TGTGCCATCAGTGAGTCGATGACAGGGGCAAATCAGCCCCAGCATTTT
.,.,16,TRBJ1-4,TRBV4-1,CASSQGTRTTNEKLFF,TGCGCCAGCAGCCAAGGAACCAGAACAACTAATGAAAAACTGTTTTTT
once,.,13,TRBJ1-2,TRBV30,CAWSADSNYGYTF,TGTGCCTGGAGTGCGGACAGTAACTATGGCTACACCTTC
.,TRBD2,18,TRBJ2-3,TRBV19,CASSIGKRERPTTDTQYF,TGTGCCAGTAGTATAGGAAAGCGGGAGCGCCCAACCACAGATACGCAGTATTTT
.,.,14,TRBJ1-4,TRBV4-3,CASSLGRTNEKLFF,TGCGCCAGCAGCCTTGGGAGGACTAATGAAAAACTGTTTTTT
.,TRBD1,15,TRBJ2-3,TRBV19,CASRNTGTGPDTQYF,TGTGCCAGTAGGAATACCGGGACAGGGCCAGATACGCAGTATTTT
few,.,14,TRBJ1-1,TRBV5-1,CASSLEIIKTEAFF,TGCGCCAGCAGCTTGGAAATCATCAAAACTGAAGCTTTCTTT
.,TRBD2,16,TRBJ2-3,TRBV29-1,CSAVGSGRAGTDTQYF,TGCAGCGCTGTGGGAAGCGGGAGGGCTGGCACAGATACGCAGTATTTT
.,TRBD1,17,TRBJ2-5,TRBV11-2,CASSRGQGASSGETQYF,TGTGCCAGCAGCCGCGGACAGGGGGCATCAAGTGGAGAGACCCAGTACTTC
.,TRBD1,13,TRBJ1-1,TRBV29-1,CSADRGGNTEAFF,TGCAGCGCAGACAGGGGCGGGAACACTGAAGCTTTCTTT
.,.,20,TRBJ2-1,TRBV7-2,CASSLARRGSGIGGYNEQFF,TGTGCCAGCAGCTTAGCTCGAAGGGGCAGCGGGATAGGGGGTTACAATGAGCAGTTCTTC
.,.,13,TRBJ1-1,TRBV10-3,CAISERGGTEAFF,TGTGCCATCAGTGAACGAGGGGGCACTGAAGCTTTCTTT
.,TRBD1,13,TRBJ1-1,TRBV30,CAWRGDRGREAFF,TGTGCCTGGAGGGGGGACAGGGGACGCGAAGCTTTCTTT
.,TRBD1,17,TRBJ2-2,TRBV30,CAWSVTPGQGKTGELFF,TGTGCCTGGAGTGTTACACCGGGACAGGGTAAAACCGGGGAGCTGTTTTTT
few,TRBD2,15,TRBJ2-1,TRBV2,CASSVGTSGRNEQFF,TGTGCCAGCAGTGTGGGGACTAGCGGGAGGAATGAGCAGTTCTTC
.,TRBD1,14,TRBJ2-3,TRBV3-1/TRBV3-2,CASSRTGGTDTQYF,TGTGCCAGCAGCCGGACAGGGGGCACAGATACGCAGTATTTT
.,.,13,TRBJ2-7,TRBV24-1,CATSDWASYEQYF,TGTGCCACCAGTGATTGGGCCTCCTACGAGCAGTACTTC
.,TRBD1,15,TRBJ1-4,TRBV18,CASSPQGAYGEKLFF,TGTGCCAGCTCACCTCAGGGGGCTTACGGTGAAAAACTGTTTTTT
.,.,15,TRBJ1-1,TRBV13,CASSLGLKSTTEAFF,TGTGCCAGCAGCTTAGGCCTAAAATCTACCACTGAAGCTTTCTTT
.,.,16,TRBJ1-2,TRBV5-4,CASSPGYPESNYGYTF,TGTGCCAGCAGCCCGGGATACCCGGAGTCCAACTATGGCTACACCTTC
.,TRBD1,15,TRBJ2-7,TRBV5-6,CASSYSGTGGYEQYF,TGTGCCAGCAGTTACTCCGGGACAGGGGGCTACGAGCAGTACTTC
.,TRBD2,17,TRBJ2-7,TRBV7-2,CASSNRGLAGGPGEQYF,TGTGCCAGCAGCAACCGGGGCCTAGCGGGAGGGCCGGGCGAGCAGTACTTC
.,.,14,TRBJ2-5,TRBV3-1/TRBV3-2,CASSQVRGRETQYF,TGTGCCAGCAGCCAAGTGCGGGGAAGAGAGACCCAGTACTTC
.,.,12,TRBJ1-4,TRBV19,CASADPNEKLFF,TGTGCCAGCGCGGATCCTAATGAAAAACTGTTTTTT
.,.,14,TRBJ2-1,TRBV3-1/TRBV3-2,CASSQATAGNEQFF,TGTGCCAGCAGCCAAGCGACTGCTGGGAATGAGCAGTTCTTC
once,.,12,TRBJ2-4,TRBV12-3/TRBV12-4,CASSDYPGFAYF,TGTGCCAGCAGTGATTACCCCGGGTTCGCCTACTTC
few,.,11,TRBJ2-1,TRBV20-1,CSAPLDLRQFF,TGCAGTGCTCCCTTAGACTTAAGGCAGTTCTTC
.,TRBD2,16,TRBJ2-4,TRBV27,CASSLKAGGLVNIQYF,TGTGCCAGCAGTTTAAAAGCGGGAGGCCTCGTTAACATTCAGTACTTC
.,TRBD1,13,TRBJ1-2,TRBV18,CASSMGQFGGYTF,TGTGCCAGCTCTATGGGACAGTTTGGTGGCTACACCTTC
.,TRBD1,14,TRBJ1-1,TRBV7-9,CASRLQGTNTEAFF,TGTGCCAGCAGGTTACAGGGGACGAACACTGAAGCTTTCTTT
.,.,18,TRBJ2-1,TRBV21-1,CASSKEGRQGSSYNEQFF,TGTGCCAGCAGCAAAGAGGGGCGACAGGGGAGCTCCTACAATGAGCAGTTCTTC
.,.,14,TRBJ2-7,TRBV19,CASSPSILLYEQYF,TGTGCCAGTAGTCCCAGTATCCTTCTCTACGAGCAGTACTTC
many,.,16,TRBJ1-6,TRBV5-1,CASRPTGGSADSPLHF,TGCGCCAGCAGGCCGACGGGGGGTAGTGCCGATTCACCCCTCCACTTT
.,.,14,TRBJ2-1,TRBV7-3,CASSLSRGNNEQFF,TGTGCCAGCAGCTTATCCCGAGGGAACAATGAGCAGTTCTTC
.,.,14,TRBJ1-1,TRBV5-6,CASSFGTGGTEAFF,TGTGCCAGCAGCTTCGGCACGGGGGGTACTGAAGCTTTCTTT
.,TRBD2,16,TRBJ2-1,TRBV6-2/TRBV6-3,CASSPLGTRPYNEQFF,TGTGCCAGCAGTCCCCTCGGGACTAGGCCCTACAATGAGCAGTTCTTC
.,.,12,TRBJ2-2,TRBV12-3/TRBV12-4,CASSPRFGELFF,TGTGCCAGCAGTCCTAGATTTGGGGAGCTGTTTTTT
.,.,14,TRBJ1-4,TRBV28,CASSGGSENEKLFF,TGTGCCAGCAGTGGGGGGTCAGAGAATGAAAAACTGTTTTTT
.,.,15,TRBJ1-2,TRBV7-2,CASSLVNGPGGGYTF,TGTGCCAGCAGCTTAGTTAACGGGCCCGGAGGTGGCTACACCTTC
once,.,17,TRBJ2-7,TRBV12-1,CASSSRDREGEDYEQYF,TGTGCCAGCAGCTCCCGGGACAGGGAGGGAGAAGACTACGAGCAGTACTTC
.,TRBD1,13,TRBJ1-4,TRBV10-2,CASRDRANEKLFF,TGCGCCAGCAGGGACAGGGCGAATGAAAAACTGTTTTTT
.,.,14,TRBJ1-2,TRBV7-2,CASSSLGRNYGYTF,TGTGCCAGCAGCTCACTAGGACGGAACTATGGCTACACCTTC
once,TRBD1,14,TRBJ1-6,TRBV27,CASSLTGDNSPLHF,TGTGCCAGCAGCCTGACAGGGGACAATTCACCCCTCCACTTT
.,.,12,TRBJ1-2,TRBV9,CASSEGPYGYTF,TGTGCCAGCAGCGAGGGGCCCTATGGCTACACCTTC
.,.,13,TRBJ2-7,TRBV29-1,CSVKAGALYEQYF,TGCAGCGTTAAGGCAGGGGCTCTCTACGAGCAGTACTTC
.,.,15,TRBJ2-3,TRBV6-5,CASMSAGAGTDTQYF,TGTGCCAGCATGAGCGCGGGGGCGGGCACAGATACGCAGTATTTT
.,.,17,TRBJ2-7,TRBV21-1,CASSISGLAVWTYEQYF,TGTGCCAGCAGCATATCGGGACTAGCGGTCTGGACCTACGAGCAGTACTTC
.,.,13,TRBJ1-2,TRBV18,CASSPLQEGGYTF,TGTGCCAGCTCACCACTCCAGGAAGGCGGCTACACCTTC